This entry is about one TCR beta chain. This clonotype was seen many times. This receptor's antigen is unknown. Base quality data are lacking; no much larger clone is found one base away. The data were obtained in a study of T-cell reconstitution after alpha-beta-depleted transplantation in children (dated by TCRdb to 2016 to 2017). Notes on the research overall: The study quantitatively tracked T-cell immune reconstitution after TCRalphabeta/CD19-depleted allogeneic hematopoietic cell transplantation in children using TCR repertoire profiling.

Libraries were prepared through PCR. The run used an Illumina HiSeq 2500. Molecular barcoding was employed in the preparation of TCR libraries, with unique molecular identifiers being used to normalize TCRbeta repertoire quantification. The public reads were reanalyzed by TCRdb: fastp trimming at Q25, MiXCR alignment, in-frame beta chains only. A single entry per CDR3 protein holds the most common genes and DNA from its merged rows. The sample data list 600,000 to 800,000 distinct CDR3 sequences, and around 12% of these were observed just once. 0.79% of the sample is in the top ten clones. The paper's findings and limits, for the study overall: In some patients, high TCRbeta diversity at day 60 was attributed to recipient T cells and intrathymic progenitors that had survived conditioning. The apparently early recovery of alphabetaT-cell counts about two months after transplant reportedly depended on only several hundred rapidly expanded clones that came from non-depleted graft cells. Over the following months the frequencies of hyperexpanded clones went down, and after one year T-cell counts and TCRbeta diversity were mostly credited to newly produced T cells.

The germline V gene provides CDR1 KGHDR and CDR2 SFDVKD. The CDR3 runs 15 residues from the cysteine to the phenylalanine. Only the CDR3 portion is preserved as DNA: 45 bases, with reading frame beginning at the first base. The junction shows trimming of 4 bases on V and 7 bases on J, and the gene matches do not reach 8 bases of it. What the treatment or condition label conveys for this sample: allogeneic hematopoietic cell transplantation with graft depleted of TCRalphabeta T cells and CD19 B cells. Transplant recipients were children who received TCRalphabeta/CD19-depleted allogeneic hematopoietic cell grafts.

The material was PBMCs, obtained before TCRalphabeta/CD19-depleted stem cell transplant. The sequence was obtained from a girl aged 2 to 10 with congenital amegakaryocytic thrombocytopenia, due to receive a stem cell transplant. The V and J segments used are TRBV24-1 and TRBJ2-2, with TRBD2 matching 7 junction bases. The DNA sequence is given as TGTGCCACCAGTGAGGCAGGACTAGAGGTCGGGGAGCTGTTTTTT. Translation gives CATSEAGLEVGELFF.